The sequence of this TCR beta chain was determined in a study of T cells in Graves' hyperthyroidism and ophthalmopathy. Study conclusions and caveats: Blood also held most thyroid clonotypes expanded beyond 0.001. From stable hyperthyroidism, ophthalmopathy was separated by a 13 V-J model.

About this clonotype: The antigen remains unidentified.

Trimming left V 0 bases short and J 7 bases short, with 15 bases between. The CDR3 length is 16 residues. CDR1 and CDR2 from the germline V gene are LNHNV and YYDKDF (reference sequence). TCR beta CDR3 regions were amplified from RNA. Researchers ran a first-round RT-PCR on the TCR CDR3 using the HTBI primer set. TCRdb analysed the multiplex PCR reads with MiXCR anew, one entry per CDR3 protein. The data contain roughly 280,000 distinct CDR3 sequences, more than 15% of them singletons. The receptor comes from an older woman with Graves' ophthalmopathy. This sequence joins TRBV15 and TRBJ1-4, with D maybe TRBD1 (5 bases). Sequenced material: blood. CDR3 nucleotides: TGTGCCACCAGCAGAGATTATCGGGGGGTCAGTGAAAAACTGTTTTTT. This translates into CATSRDYRGVSEKLFF.